What follows are 17 T cell receptor beta chains derived from one specimen sequenced in a study of OX40 agonist ivuxolimab in advanced cancers. Some clones are missing from TCRdb's copy, which holds only in-frame ones; the method was immunoSEQ multiplex PCR. This table has about 110,000 clones, roughly nine tenths appearing once. Material: CD4+ or CD8+ T cells sorted from blood, obtained in a trial of the OX40 agonist ivuxolimab. All receptors derive from an adult with an advanced solid tumor such as melanoma, head and neck, liver or kidney cancer.

The J gene is TRBJ2-1, the V gene TRBV5-4, with D tentatively TRBD1 (5 bases). Trimming pared 4 bases from V and 13 bases from J, leaving 12 bases between. Germline CDR1 reads SGHNT; CDR2 reads YYREEE (reference sequence). The CDR3 has 11 residues. CDR3 sequence (DNA): TGTGCCAGCAGCATTGACAGAGTCCAGTTCTTC. Amino acid sequence: CASSIDRVQFF.

This clone was seen a single time. The gene calls are TRBV30 and TRBJ2-7; the D gene is possibly TRBD1 (6 bases). Trimming removed 3 bases from V and 7 bases from J, with 10 bases in between. Germline V gives CDR1 GTSNPN, CDR2 SVGIG (reference sequence). The CDR3 spans 11 residues. The CDR3 sequence: CAWRDSREQYF. Written as DNA, the CDR3 is TGTGCCTGGAGGGACAGTAGGGAGCAGTACTTC.

The sample holds a few counts of this clone. An end of the junction does not agree with germline; a read error may underlie this. This chain joins TRBV7-7 and TRBJ1-1; D uncertain. Germline values: CDR1 SSHAT, CDR2 FNYEAQ (reference sequence). The length of the CDR3 is 13 residues. CDR3 region: CASSLQINTEAFF. CDR3 bases: TGTGCTAGCAGCCTACAGATTAACACTGAAGCTTTCTTT.

This rearrangement joins TRBV6-6 to TRBJ2-5; weak D call: TRBD1 (6 bases). CDR1 and CDR2 from the germline V gene are MNHNY and SVGAGI (reference sequence). CDR3 length: 15 residues. With 5 bases removed from V and 7 bases from J, the gap between germline ends came to 20 bases. CDR3 nucleotide sequence: TGTGCCAGCAGTACTATAAGACAGGTCGCGGGGACCCAGTACTTC. This codes for CASSTIRQVAGTQYF.

The chain combines TRBV19 with TRBJ1-2, with no clear D. Trimming left V 3 bases short and J 8 bases short, with 13 bases between. This CDR3 is built from 13 residues. Germline-derived CDR1 and CDR2 are LNHDA and SQIVND (reference sequence). CDR3 loop: CASSISHSRGYTF. The CDR3 DNA reads as TGTGCCAGTAGTATCAGTCATTCTAGGGGCTACACCTTC. Together with reference TRBV19 and TRBJ1-2, the CDR3 gives the full variable domain: DGGITQSPKYLFRKEGQNVTLSCEQNLNHDAMYWYRQDPGQGLRLIYYSQIVNDFQKGDIAEGYSVSREKKESFPLTVTSAQKNPTAFYLCASSISHSRGYTFGSGTRLTVV.

The chain recombines TRBV18 with TRBJ2-7; either TRBD1 or TRBD2 may fit D (6 bases each). V was trimmed by 5 bases and J by 0 bases, leaving 17 bases between them. The CDR3 loop spans 16 amino acids. From germline, CDR1 is KGHSH and CDR2 LQKENI. In DNA form, the CDR3 reads TGTGCCAGCTCAGCTCGCAGGGGAGGTGGCTCCTACGAGCAGTACTTC. It encodes CASSARRGGGSYEQYF.

V is TRBV7-8 and J is TRBJ1-5, with 7 bases fitting TRBD1. V was pared by 5 bases and J by 6 bases, with 13 bases of the junction left unmatched. The CDR3 extends over 16 amino acids. Germline values: CDR1 SGHVS, CDR2 FQNEAQ. The CDR3: CASSISGGVRGQPQHF. The CDR3 DNA follows: TGTGCCAGCAGCATATCAGGGGGTGTTCGCGGTCAGCCCCAGCATTTT.

In its sample, this clone was seen once. This chain connects TRBV7-9 to TRBJ2-4; a weak D match, TRBD1 (6 bases). Deletions cut 2 bases from V and 1 base from J, with 9 bases between. The CDR3 has 15 amino acids. Germline CDR1 and CDR2: SEHNR and FQNEAQ (reference sequence). The CDR3 nucleotides read TGTGCCAGCAGCTTATTAGGACAGGCCAAAAACATTCAGTACTTC. Translating it yields CASSLLGQAKNIQYF.

This clone is a singleton in its sample. The J gene is TRBJ1-3, the V gene TRBV11-3; D perhaps matches TRBD1 (6 bases). The CDR3 has 16 residues. In germline, CDR1 is SGHNT, CDR2 YENEEA. The V gene lost 4 bases and the J gene lost 0 bases, with 13 bases spanning the gap. The CDR3 DNA is TGTGCCAGCAGCTCGAGGGGGACAAACTCTGGAAACACCATATATTTT. Translation: CASSSRGTNSGNTIYF.

The chain couples TRBV5-4 to TRBJ1-1, with D maybe TRBD1 (6 bases). Germline CDR1 and CDR2: SGHNT and YYREEE (reference sequence). The length of the CDR3 is 16 residues. Trimming cost V 4 bases and J 5 bases, with 21 bases left between them. CDR3 nucleotide sequence: TGTGCCAGCAGCGCGGGGGGAGGGGGAAGCAGGACTGAAGCTTTCTTT. Residues: CASSAGGGGSRTEAFF.

This sequence joins TRBV28 and TRBJ1-2; possible D gene TRBD1, 5 bases. CDR1 is MDHEN, CDR2 SYDVKM, per germline. The CDR3 has 14 amino acids. The V end was cut by 2 bases, the J end by 3 bases, with 10 bases between. The CDR3 coding sequence is TGTGCCAGCAGTTTAACCCCGACAGACTATGGCTACACCTTC. It translates to CASSLTPTDYGYTF.

This chain joins TRBV30 and TRBJ1-4; a weak D match, TRBD1 (5 bases). Germline CDR1 reads GTSNPN; CDR2 reads SVGIG (reference sequence). The CDR3 consists of 17 residues. V shed 2 bases and J shed 0 bases, with 16 bases lying between them. The CDR3 loop reads CAWSQSGFFTTNEKLFF. In nucleotides, the CDR3 is TGTGCCTGGAGTCAATCAGGGTTTTTTACAACTAATGAAAAACTGTTTTTT.

The chain couples TRBV6-6 to TRBJ2-5; D unclear. Germline-derived CDR1 and CDR2 are MNHNY and SVGAGI (reference sequence). The V gene lost 0 bases and the J gene lost 7 bases, with 9 bases spanning the gap. This CDR3 region has 13 residues. CDR3 in amino acids: CASSYSVVGTQYF. The CDR3 DNA sequence: TGTGCCAGCAGTTACTCTGTGGTGGGGACCCAGTACTTC.

In this sample, this clone turned up a few times. The CDR3 nucleotides read TGTGCCAGCAGGAGGACTGAAGATGGCTACACCTTC. It translates to CASRRTEDGYTF. The rearrangement links TRBV6-5 to TRBJ1-2; no clear D. CDR3 length equals 12 residues. The germline CDR1 and CDR2 sequences are MNHEY and SVGAGI. The ends were cut back, 6 bases at V and 6 bases at J, with 11 bases in the middle.

The chain has TRBV5-1 and TRBJ2-1; 7 bases agree with TRBD1. The junction had 7 bases not matched to a gene; V was cut back by 4 bases and J by 3 bases. The length of the CDR3 is 15 residues. Germline V gene sequence: CDR1 SGHRS, CDR2 YFSETQ. CDR3 amino acids: CASSPIRGSYNEQFF. The DNA of the CDR3 is TGCGCCAGCAGCCCTATCAGGGGGAGCTACAATGAGCAGTTCTTC.

As DNA, the CDR3 is TGTGCCAGCAGTTACCCTTACAGAGGTGGCGAGCAGTACTTC. Amino acid sequence: CASSYPYRGGEQYF. This chain connects TRBV6-6 to TRBJ2-7; D gene uncertain. The CDR3 has 14 amino acids. Trimming took off 2 bases at V and 6 bases at J, with 14 bases between the two ends. Germline V CDR1 and CDR2: MNHNY, SVGAGI (reference sequence).

CDR3 loop: CASRRNSGANVLTF. The CDR3 DNA reads as TGTGCCAGTAGACGGAACTCTGGGGCCAACGTCCTGACTTTC. The chain has TRBV19 and TRBJ2-6; D ambiguous. In germline, CDR1 is LNHDA, CDR2 SQIVND (reference sequence). This CDR3 has 14 amino acids. V was trimmed by 6 bases and J by 0 bases, leaving 6 bases between them.